The clone carrying this T cell receptor beta chain was observed at least ten times. This entry comes from a study of T cells in Graves' hyperthyroidism and ophthalmopathy. RNA transcripts served as the template for amplifying TCR beta CDR3 regions. Researchers ran a first-round RT-PCR on the TCR CDR3 using the HTBI primer set. TCRdb recomputed calls from the multiplex PCR reads with MiXCR, one row per CDR3 protein. Among 380,000 or so distinct CDR3 sequences listed, 13% were seen once. There are 13 residues in the CDR3. The trim removed 4 bases at V and 12 bases at J, leaving 8 bases unmatched. CDR1 is LGHDT, CDR2 YNNKEL, per germline (reference sequence).

The rearrangement uses TRBV3-1 and TRBJ2-5; 10 bases agree with TRBD1. The TCR comes from a man aged 30-40 years with Graves' hyperthyroidism that later progressed to Graves' ophthalmopathy. Sample: blood. CDR3 coding DNA: TGTGCCAGCAGCCTTGGTCGGACAGGGGGAAAGTACTTC. Residues: CASSLGRTGGKYF.